A single sample gave rise to the 11 T cell receptor beta chains below, sequenced in a study of shared clonotypes between healthy human individuals. Generated by immunoSEQ multiplex PCR, the TCRdb table keeps only in-frame clones and is missing some. The repertoire has a few hundred thousand clones, around 77% of them found once; the top ten carry about 12%. The material sequenced was PBMCs. These receptors all come from a woman aged 40 to 50 in good health. Some clones in this sample may be carry-over from other donors' samples.

As for this clone: With only one base between it and a far larger clone, this is likely a read error. Other DNA sequences from this sample encode an identical CDR3 as well. The chain is built from TRBV7-3 and TRBJ2-7, with TRBD2 matching over 8 bases. The germline gives CDR1 SGHTA, CDR2 FQGTGA. This CDR3 has 13 residues. CDR3 sequence: CASSLAGRYEQYF. In DNA, the CDR3 is TGCGCCAGCAGCTTAGCGGGACGCTACGAGCAGTACTTC.

The gene calls are TRBV2 and TRBJ1-4, with D unresolved. Per the germline V gene, CDR1 is SNHLY and CDR2 is FYNNEI. Deletions cut 1 base from V and 7 bases from J, with 10 bases between. The CDR3 contains 14 residues. The CDR3 DNA is TGTGCCAGCAGTGAAGGACGGGAGGGTGAAAAACTGTTTTTT. Translation: CASSEGREGEKLFF. The whole variable domain, filled in from reference TRBV2 and TRBJ1-4, reads EPEVTQTPSHQVTQMGQEVILRCVPISNHLYFYWYRQILGQKVEFLVSFYNNEISEKSEIFDDQFSVERPDGSNFTLKIRSTKLEDSAMYFCASSEGREGEKLFFGSGTQLSVL.

This clone was counted between two and nine times. The DNA of the CDR3 is TGTGCCAGCAGCGGCGGCGTTGAGACAGATACGCAGTATTTT. Translated: CASSGGVETDTQYF. The chain couples TRBV7-9 to TRBJ2-3, with D uncertain. The CDR3 extends over 14 amino acids. The germline gives CDR1 SEHNR, CDR2 FQNEAQ (reference sequence). The V end was cut by 5 bases, the J end by 3 bases, with 12 bases between.

Concerning this clone: Being one base from a much bigger clone, this may be a read error. The sample holds other DNA sequences that translate to the same CDR3. The chain has TRBV6-5 and TRBJ2-1; no firm D call. The CDR3 contains 14 residues. CDR1 and CDR2 (germline): MNHEY, SVGAGI. Trimming shortened V by 4 bases and J by 4 bases, and 11 bases separated the two germline ends. The CDR3 DNA reads TGTGCCAGCAGTTCCCGGACGGATTACAATGAGCAGTTCTTC. Encoded protein: CASSSRTDYNEQFF.

Notes on this clone: Being one base from a much bigger clone, this may be a read error. This chain joins TRBV5-4 and TRBJ2-1, with D uncertain. Germline-derived CDR1 and CDR2 are SGHNT and YYREEE (reference sequence). The CDR3 length is 14 residues. Deletions cut 7 bases from V and 0 bases from J, with 11 bases between. The CDR3 spells CASGTESSYNEQFF. DNA of the CDR3: TGTGCCAGCGGAACTGAGAGCTCCTACAATGAGCAGTTCTTC.

The gene calls are TRBV5-1 and TRBJ2-2; D ambiguous. Trimming shortened V by 0 bases and J by 6 bases, and 15 bases separated the two germline ends. Germline V gene data show CDR1 as SGHRS and CDR2 as YFSETQ. The length of the CDR3 is 16 residues. CDR3 amino acids: CASSLVPRSEPGELFF. Here the CDR3 DNA reads TGCGCCAGCAGCTTGGTACCTAGGTCGGAACCCGGGGAGCTGTTTTTT.

This clone has a count of ten or more. The CDR3, as DNA: TGCGCCAGCAGCCCCTTGGGACTAGCGAGCCAAGAGACCCAGTACTTC. It encodes CASSPLGLASQETQYF. This rearrangement joins TRBV4-1 to TRBJ2-5, with TRBD2 matching over 10 bases. CDR1 MGHRA and CDR2 YSYEKL come from the germline V gene. The ends lost 4 bases at V and 1 base at J; junction bases unmatched: 6. The CDR3 extends over 16 amino acids.

This chain connects TRBV29-1 to TRBJ2-1; 11 bases match TRBD2. Germline CDR1 reads SQVTM; CDR2 reads ANQGSEA. The CDR3 totals 19 residues. V lost 8 bases to trimming and J lost 2 bases; unmatched junction nucleotides: 20. In nucleotides, the CDR3 is TGCAGCACAGACAGGGGTATTAGCGGGAGGGCCCTGACCTACAATGAGCAGTTCTTC. Translating it yields CSTDRGISGRALTYNEQFF.

In the case of this clone: A much larger clone lies a single base off, so this may be a read error. J is TRBJ1-6 and V is TRBV30, with D possibly matching TRBD1 (6 bases). Germline V gene sequence: CDR1 GTSNPN, CDR2 SVGIG (reference sequence). V lost 5 bases to trimming and J lost 7 bases, with 15 bases between them. This CDR3 contains 14 residues. CDR3 sequence (DNA): TGTGCCTGGCAGGTGGGGGCCGAGAATTCACCCCTCCACTTT. Translating it yields CAWQVGAENSPLHF.

As concerns this clone: Given a far larger clone just one base away, this is likely a sequencing read error. Other DNA sequences in the sample encode the same CDR3. V gene TRBV30 combines with J gene TRBJ1-2; 8 bases line up with TRBD1. The CDR3 runs 13 residues. Germline assignment: CDR1 GTSNPN and CDR2 SVGIG (reference sequence). The DNA for the CDR3 is TGCGCCTGGAGTGCGGACAGGGTAAAAGGCTACACCTTC. Its protein is CAWSADRVKGYTF.

This sequence joins TRBV7-3 and TRBJ2-1; 11 nucleotides align to TRBD2. The CDR3 has 13 residues. With V trimmed by 5 bases and J by 9 bases, 3 bases remained unmatched. CDR1 is SGHTA, CDR2 FQGTGA, per germline. CDR3 amino acids: CASSPGLAVEQFF. The CDR3 nucleotides are TGTGCCAGCAGCCCGGGACTAGCGGTTGAGCAGTTCTTC.